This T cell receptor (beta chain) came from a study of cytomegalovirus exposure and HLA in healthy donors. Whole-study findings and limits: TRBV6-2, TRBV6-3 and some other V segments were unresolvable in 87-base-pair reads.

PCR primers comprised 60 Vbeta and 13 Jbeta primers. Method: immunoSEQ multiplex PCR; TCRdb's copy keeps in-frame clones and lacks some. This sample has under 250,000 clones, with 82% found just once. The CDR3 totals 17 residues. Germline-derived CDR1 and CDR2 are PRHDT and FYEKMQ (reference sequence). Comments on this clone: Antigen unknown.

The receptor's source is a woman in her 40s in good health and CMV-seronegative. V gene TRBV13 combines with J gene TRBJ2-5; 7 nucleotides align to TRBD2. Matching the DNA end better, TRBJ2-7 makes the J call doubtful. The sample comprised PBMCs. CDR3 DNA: TGTGCCAGCAGCTTAGGCTATTGGGCTAGCGGAGTCTACGAGCAGTACTTC. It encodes CASSLGYWASGVYEQYF.